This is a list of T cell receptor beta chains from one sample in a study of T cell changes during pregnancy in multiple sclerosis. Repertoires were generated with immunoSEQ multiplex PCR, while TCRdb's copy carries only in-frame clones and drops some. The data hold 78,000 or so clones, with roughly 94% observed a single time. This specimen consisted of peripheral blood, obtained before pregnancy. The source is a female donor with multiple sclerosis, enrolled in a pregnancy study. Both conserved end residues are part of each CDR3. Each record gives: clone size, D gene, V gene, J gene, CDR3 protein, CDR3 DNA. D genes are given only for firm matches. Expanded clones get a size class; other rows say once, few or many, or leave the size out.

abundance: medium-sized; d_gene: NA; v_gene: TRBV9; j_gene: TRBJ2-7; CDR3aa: CALKGGGTSYEQYF; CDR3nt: TGTGCCCTCAAAGGGGGCGGGACCTCCTACGAGCAGTACTTC
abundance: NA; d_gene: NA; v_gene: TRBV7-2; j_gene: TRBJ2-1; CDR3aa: CASSVQGIGYYNEQFF; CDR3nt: TGTGCCAGCAGCGTCCAGGGGATAGGCTACTACAATGAGCAGTTCTTC
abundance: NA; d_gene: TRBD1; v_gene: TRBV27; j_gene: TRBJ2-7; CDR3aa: CASSLSYRGPDNEQYF; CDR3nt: TGTGCCAGCAGTTTATCTTACAGGGGGCCCGATAACGAGCAGTACTTC
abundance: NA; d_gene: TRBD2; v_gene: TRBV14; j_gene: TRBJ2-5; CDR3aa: CASSQLSASGSWETQYF; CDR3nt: TGTGCCAGCAGCCAACTCTCAGCTAGCGGGAGTTGGGAGACCCAGTACTTC
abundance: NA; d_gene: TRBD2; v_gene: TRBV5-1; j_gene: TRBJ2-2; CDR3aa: CASRGLADTGELFF; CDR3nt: TGCGCCAGCAGGGGACTAGCGGACACCGGGGAGCTGTTTTTT
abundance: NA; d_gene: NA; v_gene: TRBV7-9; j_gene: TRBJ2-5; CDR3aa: CASSSFGQGPPSWETQYF; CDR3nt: TGTGCCAGCAGCTCCTTTGGGCAGGGGCCGCCTTCGTGGGAGACCCAGTACTTC
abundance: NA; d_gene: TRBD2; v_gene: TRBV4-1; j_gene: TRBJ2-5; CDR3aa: CASSQEGAERGTQYF; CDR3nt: TGCGCCAGCAGCCAAGAAGGGGCGGAGCGGGGGACCCAGTACTTC
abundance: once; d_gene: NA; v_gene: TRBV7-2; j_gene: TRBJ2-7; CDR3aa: CASSPQGGRNTYEQYF; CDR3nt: TGTGCCAGCAGCCCCCAGGGTGGGCGTAATACCTACGAGCAGTACTTC
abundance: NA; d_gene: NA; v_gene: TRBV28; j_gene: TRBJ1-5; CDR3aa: CASSTVQGQYQPQHF; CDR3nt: TGTGCCAGCAGTACCGTTCAGGGGCAGTATCAGCCCCAGCATTTT
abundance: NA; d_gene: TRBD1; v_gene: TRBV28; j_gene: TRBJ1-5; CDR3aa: CASKTGTVYSNQPQHF; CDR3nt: TGTGCCAGCAAAACCGGGACAGTGTATAGCAATCAGCCCCAGCATTTT
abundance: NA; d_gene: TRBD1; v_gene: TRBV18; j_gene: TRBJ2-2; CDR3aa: CASSTKTGTANTGELFF; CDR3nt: TGTGCCAGCTCTACCAAGACGGGGACAGCGAACACCGGGGAGCTGTTTTTT
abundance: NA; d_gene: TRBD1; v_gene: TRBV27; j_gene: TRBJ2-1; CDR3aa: CASSLRTGGWYEQFF; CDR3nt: TGTGCCAGCAGTTTGCGGACAGGGGGCTGGTATGAGCAGTTCTTC
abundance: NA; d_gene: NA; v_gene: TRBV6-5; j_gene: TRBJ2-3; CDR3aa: CASSYTPLGLTDTQYF; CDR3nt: TGTGCCAGCAGTTACACGCCTCTGGGGCTAACAGATACGCAGTATTTT
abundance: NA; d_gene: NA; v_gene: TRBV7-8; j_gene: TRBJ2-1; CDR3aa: CASTRFSYEQFF; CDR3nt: TGTGCCAGCACCCGTTTCAGTTATGAGCAGTTCTTC
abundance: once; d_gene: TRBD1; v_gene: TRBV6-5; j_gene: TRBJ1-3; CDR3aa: CASSLQGAPGNTIYF; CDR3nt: TGTGCCAGCAGTTTACAGGGGGCCCCTGGAAACACCATATATTTT
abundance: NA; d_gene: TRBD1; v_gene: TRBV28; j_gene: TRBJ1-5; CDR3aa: CASQTGGNQPQHF; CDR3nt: TGTGCCAGTCAGACAGGGGGTAATCAGCCCCAGCATTTT
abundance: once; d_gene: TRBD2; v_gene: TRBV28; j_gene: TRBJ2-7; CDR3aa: CASSSPGLADYEQYF; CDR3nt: TGTGCCAGCAGTTCACCGGGACTAGCGGACTACGAGCAGTACTTC
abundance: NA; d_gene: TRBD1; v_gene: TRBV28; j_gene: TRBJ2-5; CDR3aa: CASSSGFGTGSVAAQYF; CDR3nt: TGTGCCAGCAGTTCCGGGTTCGGGACAGGGTCCGTAGCAGCCCAGTACTTC
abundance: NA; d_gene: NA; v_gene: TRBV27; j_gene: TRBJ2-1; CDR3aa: CASRLSLAGDEQFF; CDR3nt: TGTGCCAGCAGGCTCTCACTAGCCGGCGATGAGCAGTTCTTC
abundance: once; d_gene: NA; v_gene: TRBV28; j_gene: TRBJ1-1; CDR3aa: CASSFQHPNTEAFF; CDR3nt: TGTGCCAGCAGTTTCCAACACCCGAACACTGAAGCTTTCTTT
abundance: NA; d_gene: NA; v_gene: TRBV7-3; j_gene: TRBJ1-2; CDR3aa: CASSPGQNYGYTF; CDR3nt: TGTGCCAGCAGCCCTGGACAGAACTATGGCTACACCTTC
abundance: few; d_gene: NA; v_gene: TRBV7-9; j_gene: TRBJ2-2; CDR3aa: CASSLSPGVNTGELFF; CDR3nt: TGTGCCAGCAGCTTAAGTCCAGGGGTCAACACCGGGGAGCTGTTTTTT
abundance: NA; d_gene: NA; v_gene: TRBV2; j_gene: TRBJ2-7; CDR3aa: CASLGRGQYEQYF; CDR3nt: TGTGCCAGCCTTGGTAGGGGCCAATACGAGCAGTACTTC
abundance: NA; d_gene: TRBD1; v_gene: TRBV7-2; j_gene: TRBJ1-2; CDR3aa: CASSLRGQGRGIDYGYTF; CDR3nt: TGTGCCAGCAGCCTTAGGGGACAGGGGAGAGGGATTGACTATGGCTACACCTTC
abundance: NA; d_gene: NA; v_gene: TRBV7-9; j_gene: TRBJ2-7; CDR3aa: CASSLAGGIYEQYF; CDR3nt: TGTGCCAGCAGCTTAGCAGGGGGAATCTACGAGCAGTACTTC
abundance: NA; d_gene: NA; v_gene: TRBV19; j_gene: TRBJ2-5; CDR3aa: CASSATRGETQYF; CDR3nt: TGTGCCAGTAGTGCAACCCGCGGGGAGACCCAGTACTTC
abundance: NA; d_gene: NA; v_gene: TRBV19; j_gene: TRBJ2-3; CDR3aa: CASSRTAPDTQYF; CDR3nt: TGTGCCAGTAGTAGGACTGCACCAGATACGCAGTATTTT
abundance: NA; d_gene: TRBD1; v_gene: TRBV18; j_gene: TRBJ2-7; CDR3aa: CASSPGDRGSEQYF; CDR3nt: TGTGCCAGCTCACCAGGAGACAGGGGCTCGGAGCAGTACTTC
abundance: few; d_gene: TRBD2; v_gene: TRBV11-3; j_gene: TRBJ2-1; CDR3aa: CASSVEGREGKDEQFF; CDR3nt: TGTGCCAGCAGCGTAGAGGGGCGGGAGGGAAAGGATGAGCAGTTCTTC
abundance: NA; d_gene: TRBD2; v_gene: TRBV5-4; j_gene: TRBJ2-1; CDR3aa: CASSLGLAANNEQFF; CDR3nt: TGTGCCAGCAGCTTGGGACTAGCGGCCAACAATGAGCAGTTCTTC
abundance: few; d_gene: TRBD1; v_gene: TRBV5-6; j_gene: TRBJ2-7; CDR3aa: CASTTGSRGRFSF; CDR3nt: TGTGCCAGCACCACTGGGTCGAGGGGGCGCTTTAGCTTC
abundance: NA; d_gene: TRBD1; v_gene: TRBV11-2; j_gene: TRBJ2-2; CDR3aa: CASSRQGWDTGELFF; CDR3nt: TGTGCCAGCAGTCGACAGGGATGGGACACCGGGGAGCTGTTTTTT
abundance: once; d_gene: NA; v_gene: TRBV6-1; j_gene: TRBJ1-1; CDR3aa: CASSDKDRWNTEAFF; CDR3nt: TGTGCCAGCAGTGACAAGGACAGATGGAACACTGAAGCTTTCTTT
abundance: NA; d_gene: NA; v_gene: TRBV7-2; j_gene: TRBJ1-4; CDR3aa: CASSLGWGVVEKLFF; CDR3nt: TGTGCCAGCAGCTTAGGTTGGGGAGTGGTCGAAAAACTGTTTTTT
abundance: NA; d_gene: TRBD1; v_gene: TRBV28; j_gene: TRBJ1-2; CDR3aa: CASSLPRQGTNYGYTF; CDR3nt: TGTGCCAGCAGTTTACCCCGACAGGGAACTAACTATGGCTACACCTTC
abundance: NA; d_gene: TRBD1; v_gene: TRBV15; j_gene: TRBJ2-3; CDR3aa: CATSRGRDRVTDTQYF; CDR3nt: TGTGCCACCAGCAGAGGCCGGGACAGGGTCACAGATACGCAGTATTTT
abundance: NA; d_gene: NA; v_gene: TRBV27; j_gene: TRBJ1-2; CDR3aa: CASSALSSGPGVSYTF; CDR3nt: TGTGCCAGCAGTGCCTTATCATCCGGTCCGGGGGTGAGCTACACCTTC
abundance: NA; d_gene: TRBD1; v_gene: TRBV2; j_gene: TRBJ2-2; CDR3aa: CASTRAGGWGGELFF; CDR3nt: TGTGCCAGCACCAGAGCAGGGGGTTGGGGCGGGGAGCTGTTTTTT